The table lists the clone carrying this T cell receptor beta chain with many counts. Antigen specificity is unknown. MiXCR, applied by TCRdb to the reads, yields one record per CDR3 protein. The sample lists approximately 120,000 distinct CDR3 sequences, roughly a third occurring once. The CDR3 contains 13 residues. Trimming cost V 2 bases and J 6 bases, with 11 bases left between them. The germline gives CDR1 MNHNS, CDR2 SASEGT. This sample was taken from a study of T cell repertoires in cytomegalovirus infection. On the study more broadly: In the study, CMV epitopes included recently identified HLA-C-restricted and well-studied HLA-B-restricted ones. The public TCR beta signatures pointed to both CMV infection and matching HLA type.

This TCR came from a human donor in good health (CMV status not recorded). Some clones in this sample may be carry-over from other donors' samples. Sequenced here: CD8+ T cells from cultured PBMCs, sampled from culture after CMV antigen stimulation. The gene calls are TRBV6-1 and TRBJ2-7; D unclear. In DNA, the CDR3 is TGTGCCAGCAGTGAACCCAGGTACCTCGAGCAGTACTTC. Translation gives CASSEPRYLEQYF.